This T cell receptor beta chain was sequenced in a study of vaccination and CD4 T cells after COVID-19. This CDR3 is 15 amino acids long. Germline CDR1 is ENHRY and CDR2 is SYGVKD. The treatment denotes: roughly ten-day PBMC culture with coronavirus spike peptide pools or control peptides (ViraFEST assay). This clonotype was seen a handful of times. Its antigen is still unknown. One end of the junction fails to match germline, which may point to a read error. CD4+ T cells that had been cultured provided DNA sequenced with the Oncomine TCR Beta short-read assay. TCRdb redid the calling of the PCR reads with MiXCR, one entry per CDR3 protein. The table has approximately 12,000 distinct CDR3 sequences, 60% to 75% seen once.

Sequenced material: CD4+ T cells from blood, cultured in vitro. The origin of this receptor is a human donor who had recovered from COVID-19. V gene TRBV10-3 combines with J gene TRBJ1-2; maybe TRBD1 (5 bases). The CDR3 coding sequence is TGTGCCAGCAGTGAAGGTCTGATTTCGGGGGTTGGCTACACCTTC. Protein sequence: CASSEGLISGVGYTF.